Listed below are T cell receptor beta chains from one sample, sequenced in a study of response to subunit inactivated influenza vaccine. TCRdb passed the RT-PCR reads through MiXCR, listing each CDR3 protein once. The sample consists of 200,000 to 250,000 distinct CDR3 sequences, 12% of them appearing once. Sequenced here: non-naive T cells sorted from PBMCs, sampled 14 to 15 days before vaccination. These TCRs come from a man between 50 and 59 years old who received an inactivated influenza vaccine. CDR3s include the opening cysteine and the closing phenylalanine or tryptophan. The D gene is left open where the match is weak. Size tells how often a clone was seen (once, few, many) or the class of an expanded clone, and some rows leave it out.

clone_size,v_call,d_call,j_call,cdr3_aa,cdr3_nt
many,TRBV20-1,-,TRBJ1-5,CSAPEIEAYSNQPQHF,TGCAGTGCTCCCGAGATTGAGGCTTATAGCAATCAGCCCCAGCATTTT
-,TRBV6-6,TRBD1,TRBJ2-7,CASSSGGRYEQYF,TGTGCCAGCAGTTCAGGGGGCAGGTACGAGCAGTACTTC
-,TRBV20-1,TRBD1,TRBJ2-1,CSANRDRAGNEQFF,TGCAGTGCTAACCGGGACAGGGCTGGCAATGAGCAGTTCTTC
-,TRBV28,TRBD1,TRBJ1-2,CATSNRGYGYTF,TGTGCCACCAGTAACAGGGGCTATGGCTACACCTTC
few,TRBV14,TRBD2,TRBJ2-7,CASSRSGGQNEQYF,TGTGCCAGCAGCCGGAGCGGGGGGCAAAACGAGCAGTACTTC
-,TRBV4-2,-,TRBJ2-7,CASSQEPDSTYEQYF,TGTGCCAGCAGCCAAGAACCGGACAGTACCTACGAGCAGTACTTC
few,TRBV6-1,TRBD2,TRBJ2-1,CASSRIVGLASYNEQFF,TGTGCCAGCAGTCGGATCGTCGGACTAGCGTCCTACAATGAGCAGTTCTTC
many,TRBV11-3,TRBD2,TRBJ2-3,CASSLKSRRGGNTDTQYF,TGTGCCAGCAGCTTAAAATCACGGCGGGGGGGCAACACAGATACGCAGTATTTT
-,TRBV18,TRBD1,TRBJ2-7,CASSPERQGEQYF,TGTGCCAGCTCACCCGAAAGACAGGGCGAGCAGTACTTC
-,TRBV20-1,-,TRBJ1-3,CSASRRAGNTIYF,TGCAGTGCTAGTCGGAGGGCTGGAAACACCATATATTTT
-,TRBV20-1,-,TRBJ1-6,CSARPPGGGFSYNSPLHF,TGCAGTGCTAGGCCCCCGGGGGGCGGATTCTCCTATAATTCACCCCTCCACTTT
many,TRBV10-3,-,TRBJ1-6,CAISGDRGNSPLHF,TGTGCCATCAGTGGGGACCGCGGGAATTCACCCCTCCACTTT
few,TRBV24-1,-,TRBJ1-2,CATSDEGLPQGGYTF,TGTGCCACCAGTGATGAGGGACTGCCGCAGGGAGGCTACACCTTC
few,TRBV28,-,TRBJ2-6,CASSLWGLRGGANVLTF,TGTGCCAGCAGTTTGTGGGGCCTCAGGGGTGGGGCCAACGTCCTGACTTTC
many,TRBV20-1,TRBD1,TRBJ1-5,CSASTGRQPQHF,TGCAGTGCTTCGACAGGGAGGCAGCCCCAGCATTTT
few,TRBV4-2,TRBD2,TRBJ2-2,CASSQETGGNTGELFF,TGTGCCAGCAGCCAAGAAACGGGGGGGAACACCGGGGAGCTGTTTTTT
few,TRBV6-5,-,TRBJ2-7,CASSYSRNNEQYF,TGTGCCAGCAGTTACTCGCGGAATAACGAGCAGTACTTC
few,TRBV7-2,-,TRBJ1-3,CASSLDSHSGNTIYF,TGTGCCAGCAGCTTAGACAGTCACTCTGGAAACACCATATATTTT
-,TRBV12-3/TRBV12-4,TRBD1,TRBJ1-2,CASSPGTDNGYTF,TGTGCCAGCAGCCCCGGGACAGATAATGGCTACACCTTC
few,TRBV7-7,TRBD1,TRBJ2-5,CASSPGRTGAQETQYF,TGTGCCAGCAGCCCTGGTCGGACAGGGGCTCAAGAGACCCAGTACTTC
few,TRBV5-1,TRBD1,TRBJ1-1,CASSLSTGGSEAFF,TGCGCCAGCAGCTTGTCCACAGGGGGCTCTGAAGCTTTCTTT
-,TRBV3-1,TRBD1,TRBJ1-2,CASRPDSQGAKGYTF,TGTGCCAGCAGACCTGACTCTCAGGGGGCGAAAGGCTACACCTTC
many,TRBV5-1,-,TRBJ2-5,CASSRTTTGLGETQYF,TGCGCCAGCAGCCGGACTACCACAGGGTTAGGGGAGACCCAGTACTTC
many,TRBV29-1,-,TRBJ2-7,CSVEVNTYEQYF,TGCAGCGTTGAGGTAAACACCTACGAGCAGTACTTC
-,TRBV5-1,-,TRBJ2-5,CASSLPPQETQYF,TGCGCCAGCAGCCTCCCCCCACAAGAGACCCAGTACTTC
many,TRBV6-2/TRBV6-3,-,TRBJ2-1,CASSYVQYNEQFF,TGTGCCAGCAGTTATGTGCAGTACAATGAGCAGTTCTTC
many,TRBV5-1,-,TRBJ2-3,CASGPQGASTDTQYF,TGCGCCAGCGGTCCCCAGGGTGCTAGCACAGATACGCAGTATTTT
-,TRBV5-1,-,TRBJ2-5,CASTSTPGLNQETQYF,TGCGCCAGCACCTCGACCCCCGGACTAAACCAAGAGACCCAGTACTTC
few,TRBV7-9,TRBD2,TRBJ2-7,CASTIGLAGEFEQYF,TGTGCCAGCACCATTGGACTAGCGGGAGAATTCGAGCAGTACTTC
few,TRBV5-5,-,TRBJ1-1,CASSLEGRYTEAFF,TGTGCCAGCAGCTTGGAGGGTCGTTACACTGAAGCTTTCTTT
few,TRBV6-1,-,TRBJ2-1,CASTKDPGAPNNEQFF,TGTGCCAGCACCAAAGACCCCGGAGCCCCGAACAATGAGCAGTTCTTC
many,TRBV12-3/TRBV12-4,TRBD1,TRBJ2-7,CASSPRGLVHEQYF,TGTGCCAGCAGTCCCAGGGGGCTAGTCCACGAGCAGTACTTC
few,TRBV2,-,TRBJ2-6,CASSTGFSGANVLTF,TGTGCCAGCAGTACAGGGTTCTCTGGGGCCAACGTCCTGACTTTC
few,TRBV27,TRBD1,TRBJ2-7,CASTPQTGPHEQYF,TGTGCCAGCACCCCGCAGACAGGGCCCCACGAGCAGTACTTC
-,TRBV7-2,-,TRBJ2-1,CASSLFSAHDNNEQFF,TGTGCCAGCAGCTTATTTTCAGCGCACGATAACAATGAGCAGTTCTTC
-,TRBV4-3,-,TRBJ1-6,CASSQSAQGGSPLHF,TGCGCCAGCAGCCAGTCGGCACAGGGCGGTTCACCCCTCCACTTT
-,TRBV4-2,-,TRBJ2-3,CASSQEVVTVGDTQYF,TGTGCCAGCAGCCAAGAGGTAGTAACCGTCGGAGATACGCAGTATTTT
many,TRBV12-3/TRBV12-4,-,TRBJ1-3,CASSLALGNTIYF,TGTGCCAGCAGTTTAGCGCTTGGAAACACCATATATTTT
few,TRBV12-5,-,TRBJ1-3,CASGLPRQEISGNTIYF,TGTGCTAGTGGTTTGCCAAGACAGGAGATCTCTGGAAACACCATATATTTT
-,TRBV5-4,-,TRBJ2-2,CASTARRGANTGELFF,TGTGCCAGCACCGCTAGAAGGGGGGCGAACACCGGGGAGCTGTTTTTT
few,TRBV6-2/TRBV6-3,-,TRBJ1-2,CASSYDGTYGYTF,TGTGCCAGCAGTTACGACGGGACCTATGGCTACACCTTC
few,TRBV28,-,TRBJ2-1,CASTTGTSAREQFF,TGTGCCAGCACAACTGGGACATCCGCGCGTGAGCAGTTCTTC
many,TRBV7-2,-,TRBJ1-2,CASSLGLGGYTF,TGTGCCAGCAGCTTGGGCCTGGGAGGCTACACCTTC
few,TRBV7-9,-,TRBJ1-1,CASSFRDMNTEAFF,TGTGCCAGCAGCTTCCGGGACATGAACACTGAAGCTTTCTTT
few,TRBV5-1,-,TRBJ1-2,CASRSGVTDYGYTF,TGCGCCAGCCGTTCAGGGGTCACCGACTATGGCTACACCTTC
many,TRBV12-3/TRBV12-4,-,TRBJ2-3,CASSLGSRPGTQYF,TGTGCCAGCAGTTTAGGTAGCCGGCCGGGGACGCAGTATTTT
few,TRBV6-5,-,TRBJ1-2,CASSYWDTRGGYTF,TGTGCCAGCAGTTACTGGGACACGCGGGGGGGCTACACCTTC
many,TRBV19,-,TRBJ1-2,CASKLSGGFYGYTF,TGTGCCAGTAAATTATCCGGAGGGTTCTATGGCTACACCTTC
few,TRBV20-1,TRBD1,TRBJ2-7,CSARDLRTGEVGQYF,TGCAGTGCTAGAGACCTACGGACAGGGGAGGTGGGGCAGTACTTC
few,TRBV21-1,-,TRBJ2-3,CASSYYRVGTDTQYF,TGTGCCAGCAGCTATTACAGGGTAGGAACAGATACGCAGTATTTT
many,TRBV28,-,TRBJ2-2,CASSLGRLGGVTGELFF,TGTGCCAGCAGTCTCGGACGCCTTGGTGGGGTCACCGGGGAGCTGTTTTTT
-,TRBV6-5,-,TRBJ1-5,CASSYSHNSNQPQHF,TGTGCCAGCAGTTACAGTCATAATAGCAATCAGCCCCAGCATTTT
few,TRBV2,TRBD2,TRBJ2-3,CASSDLLGTSGRGTDTQYF,TGTGCCAGCAGTGACCTCCTCGGGACTAGCGGGAGGGGCACAGATACGCAGTATTTT
-,TRBV12-3/TRBV12-4,-,TRBJ1-4,CASSLAGGRGEKLFF,TGTGCCAGCAGTTTAGCAGGGGGTCGTGGTGAAAAACTGTTTTTT
many,TRBV5-1,-,TRBJ2-2,CASSLPGTGELFF,TGCGCCAGCAGCTTGCCGGGAACCGGGGAGCTGTTTTTT
few,TRBV7-2,-,TRBJ1-3,CASSSDRNTIYF,TGTGCCAGCAGCTCCGATCGGAACACCATATATTTT
few,TRBV20-1,-,TRBJ1-1,CSATLGGTEAFF,TGCAGTGCTACGCTGGGGGGGACTGAAGCTTTCTTT
-,TRBV7-2,-,TRBJ1-6,CASSSSGSRGSPLHF,TGTGCCAGCAGCTCATCGGGAAGCCGTGGCTCACCCCTCCACTTT
many,TRBV12-3/TRBV12-4,TRBD1,TRBJ2-5,CASSLGTGRKETQYF,TGTGCCAGCAGTTTGGGGACAGGGAGGAAAGAGACCCAGTACTTC
many,TRBV15,-,TRBJ2-5,CATSSRGGRETQYF,TGTGCCACCAGCAGTAGGGGGGGGCGAGAGACCCAGTACTTC